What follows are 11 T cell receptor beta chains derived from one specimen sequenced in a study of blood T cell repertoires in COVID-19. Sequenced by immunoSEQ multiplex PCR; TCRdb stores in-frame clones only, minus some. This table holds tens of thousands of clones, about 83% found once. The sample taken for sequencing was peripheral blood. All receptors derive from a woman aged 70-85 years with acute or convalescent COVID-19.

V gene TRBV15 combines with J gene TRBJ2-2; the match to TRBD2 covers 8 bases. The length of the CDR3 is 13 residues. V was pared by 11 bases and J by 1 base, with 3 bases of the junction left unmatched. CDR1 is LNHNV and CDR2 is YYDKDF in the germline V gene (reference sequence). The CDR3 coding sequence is TGTGCCGCGGGGGGTCGGAACACCGGGGAGCTGTTTTTT. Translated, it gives CAAGGRNTGELFF.

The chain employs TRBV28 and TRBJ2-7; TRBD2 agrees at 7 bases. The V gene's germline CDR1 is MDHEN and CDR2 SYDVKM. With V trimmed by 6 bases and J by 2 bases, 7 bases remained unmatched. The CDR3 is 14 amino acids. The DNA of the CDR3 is TGTGCCAGCAGGGGGAGGGACCGAACCTACGAGCAGTACGTC. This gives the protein CASRGRDRTYEQYV.

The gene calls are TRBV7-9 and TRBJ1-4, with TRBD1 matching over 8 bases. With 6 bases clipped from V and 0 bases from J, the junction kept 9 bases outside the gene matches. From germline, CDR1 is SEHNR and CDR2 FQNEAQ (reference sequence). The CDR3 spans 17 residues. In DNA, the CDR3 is TGTGCCAGCAGTTTTCCGACAGGGGCCGCAACTAATGAAAAACTGTTTTTT. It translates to CASSFPTGAATNEKLFF.

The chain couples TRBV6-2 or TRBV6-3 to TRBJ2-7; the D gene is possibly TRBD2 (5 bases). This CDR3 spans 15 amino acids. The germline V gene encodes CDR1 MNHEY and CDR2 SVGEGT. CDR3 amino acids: CASSDSRGLSHEQYV. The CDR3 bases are TGTGCCAGCAGTGACTCCCGGGGATTGTCCCACGAGCAGTACGTC.

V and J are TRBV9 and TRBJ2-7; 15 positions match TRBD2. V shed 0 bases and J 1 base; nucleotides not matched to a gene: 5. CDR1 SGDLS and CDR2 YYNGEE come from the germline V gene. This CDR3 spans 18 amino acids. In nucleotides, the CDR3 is TGTGCCAGCAGCGTAGAGGGACTAGCGGGAGGAGAGTCCTACGAGCAGTACGTC. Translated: CASSVEGLAGGESYEQYV.

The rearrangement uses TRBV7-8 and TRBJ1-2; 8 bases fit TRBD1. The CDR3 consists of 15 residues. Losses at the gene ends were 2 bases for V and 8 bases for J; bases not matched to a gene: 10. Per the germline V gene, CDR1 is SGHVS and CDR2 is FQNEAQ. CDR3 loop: CASSLSGQGLRGYTF. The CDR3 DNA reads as TGTGCCAGCAGCTTAAGTGGACAGGGACTTCGGGGCTACACCTTC.

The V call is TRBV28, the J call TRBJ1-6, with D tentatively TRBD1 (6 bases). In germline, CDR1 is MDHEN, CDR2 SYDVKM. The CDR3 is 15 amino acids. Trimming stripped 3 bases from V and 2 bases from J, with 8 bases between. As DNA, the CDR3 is TGTGCCAGCAGTTTGACAGGCACCTATAATTCACCCCTCCACTTT. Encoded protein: CASSLTGTYNSPLHF.

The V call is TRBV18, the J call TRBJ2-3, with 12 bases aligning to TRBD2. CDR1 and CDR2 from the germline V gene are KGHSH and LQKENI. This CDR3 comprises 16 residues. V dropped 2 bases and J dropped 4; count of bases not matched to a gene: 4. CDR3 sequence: CASSPVTSGGADTQYF. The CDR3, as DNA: TGTGCCAGCTCACCAGTGACTAGCGGGGGCGCAGATACGCAGTATTTT.

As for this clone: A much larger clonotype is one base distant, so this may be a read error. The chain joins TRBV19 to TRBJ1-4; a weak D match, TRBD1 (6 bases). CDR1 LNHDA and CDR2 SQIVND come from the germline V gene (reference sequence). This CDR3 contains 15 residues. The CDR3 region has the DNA TGTGCCAGTGGTATAAGGGGCAGGGGTAATGAAAAACTGTTTTTT. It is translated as CASGIRGRGNEKLFF.

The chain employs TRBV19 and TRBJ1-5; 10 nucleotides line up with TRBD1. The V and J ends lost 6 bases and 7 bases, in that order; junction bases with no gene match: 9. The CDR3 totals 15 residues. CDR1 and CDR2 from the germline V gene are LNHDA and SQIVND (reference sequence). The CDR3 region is CASRPGTGVGQPQHF. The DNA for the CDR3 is TGTGCCAGTAGACCAGGGACAGGGGTCGGACAGCCCCAGCATTTT.

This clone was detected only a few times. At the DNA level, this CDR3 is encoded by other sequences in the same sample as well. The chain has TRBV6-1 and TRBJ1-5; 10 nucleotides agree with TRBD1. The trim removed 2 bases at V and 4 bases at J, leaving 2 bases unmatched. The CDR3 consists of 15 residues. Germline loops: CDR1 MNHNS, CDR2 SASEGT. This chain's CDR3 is CASSEWGQGNQPQHF. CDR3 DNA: TGTGCCAGCAGTGAATGGGGACAGGGGAATCAGCCCCAGCATTTT.